This TCR beta chain was sequenced during a study of type 1 regulatory T cells. In the study overall: T-allo10 is a Tr1-enriched, alloantigen-specific CD4 T cell product made in vitro.

CDR3 length: 17 residues. The germline CDR1 and CDR2 sequences are DFQATT and SNEGSKA (reference sequence). Trimming cost V 3 bases and J 0 bases; bases outside gene matches: 7. Worth noting for this clonotype: The target antigen is unknown.

In TCRdb, the reads were re-called with MiXCR into one record per CDR3 protein. Of about 67,000 distinct CDR3 sequences listed, more than 45% are singletons. Overall study results and limits: Compared with non-type 1 regulatory T cells, type 1 regulatory T cells showed a more restricted TCR repertoire.

This rearrangement joins TRBV20-1 to TRBJ1-6; 8 bases agree with TRBD1. This receptor was taken from a human donor in good health. Sequencing input: cultured non-Tr1 T cells, either the whole culture or a sorted T cell fraction (not recorded which). CDR3: CSARAGTGSSYNSPLHF. For the CDR3, the DNA is TGCAGTGCTAGGGCCGGGACAGGTAGCTCCTATAATTCACCCCTCCACTTT.